What follows are 26 T cell receptor beta chains derived from one specimen sequenced in a study of blood T cell repertoires in COVID-19. The protocol was immunoSEQ multiplex PCR, while the TCRdb copy is restricted to in-frame clones and leaves out a portion. The sample lists some 220,000 clones, 75% to 85% seen once, with approximately 2.3% in the top ten. The sample consisted of peripheral blood. The receptors shown here come from a woman aged 70 to 79 with COVID-19, enrolled during active disease.

V gene TRBV7-2 combines with J gene TRBJ2-1; D gene unclear. V lost 5 bases to trimming and J lost 9 bases, with 11 bases between them. This CDR3 has 12 residues. Germline lookup yields CDR1 SGHTA and CDR2 FQGNSA. The CDR3 reads CASSATSGEQFF. DNA of the CDR3: TGTGCCAGCAGCGCCACTTCCGGTGAGCAGTTCTTC.

This clone has only a few counts. V and J are TRBV11-1 and TRBJ2-7, with 7 bases fitting TRBD1. The germline gives CDR1 SGHAT, CDR2 FQDESV (reference sequence). The CDR3 runs 14 residues. Unmatched junction bases numbered 6, after V lost 4 bases and J lost 3 bases. Written as DNA, the CDR3 is TGTGCCAGCAGCTACAACAGGGGTCTCTACGAGCAGTACTTC. Protein sequence: CASSYNRGLYEQYF.

The chain is built from TRBV6-1 and TRBJ2-7; the match to TRBD2 covers 11 bases. J lost 7 bases, V lost 3 bases, and 5 bases had no gene match. This CDR3 has 14 residues. Germline V lookup: CDR1 MNHNS, CDR2 SASEGT. CDR3: CASSELAGGQEQYF. In nucleotides, the CDR3 is TGTGCCAGCAGTGAGTTAGCGGGGGGGCAGGAGCAGTACTTC.

The V and J genes are TRBV30 and TRBJ1-1, with D uncertain. V dropped 5 bases and J dropped 1 base, with 5 bases sitting between them. Germline CDR1 GTSNPN, CDR2 SVGIG (reference sequence). CDR3 size: 11 residues. The CDR3 sequence: CAWGGNTEAFF. The CDR3 region has the DNA TGTGCCTGGGGCGGGAACACTGAAGCTTTCTTT.

This chain connects TRBV10-3 to TRBJ2-7; D is possibly TRBD1 (6 bases). The CDR3 spans 13 residues. Per the germline V gene, CDR1 is ENHRY and CDR2 is SYGVKD. Trimming took 8 bases from V and 1 from J, leaving 12 bases between them. The CDR3 is CAIGDMDSYEQYF. The CDR3 DNA is TGTGCCATCGGGGACATGGATTCCTACGAGCAGTACTTC.

This clone was found a few times. The chain recombines TRBV12-5 with TRBJ1-4; a weak D match, TRBD1 (6 bases). Per the germline V gene, CDR1 is LGHNT and CDR2 is FRNRAP. CDR3 length equals 16 residues. The ends were cut back, 5 bases at V and 0 bases at J, with 13 bases in the middle. CDR3 loop: CASGPRGVATNEKLFF. CDR3 nucleotides: TGTGCTAGTGGTCCCAGGGGCGTGGCAACTAATGAAAAACTGTTTTTT.

J is TRBJ2-2 and V is TRBV30; D unresolved. The CDR3 runs to 13 residues. V was trimmed by 3 bases and J by 4 bases, leaving 9 bases between them. Germline loops: CDR1 GTSNPN, CDR2 SVGIG (reference sequence). CDR3 amino acids: CAWSLSSTGELFF. As DNA, the CDR3 is TGTGCCTGGAGCCTTTCTAGCACCGGGGAGCTGTTTTTT.

In its sample, this clone was seen a few times. The rearrangement joins TRBV3-1 (or the pseudogene TRBV3-2) to TRBJ2-7; 10 bases are shared with TRBD1. The CDR3 spans 14 residues. The V gene's germline CDR1 is LGHDT and CDR2 YNNKEL (reference sequence). V lost 3 bases to trimming and J lost 6 bases; unmatched junction nucleotides: 5. The CDR3 is CASSQAGTGAEQYF. CDR3 bases: TGTGCCAGCAGCCAGGCCGGGACAGGGGCCGAGCAGTACTTC.

The chain combines TRBV7-2 with TRBJ1-3, with 7 bases matching TRBD1. CDR3 length: 16 amino acids. In germline, CDR1 is SGHTA, CDR2 FQGNSA. The trim removed 1 base at V and 3 bases at J, leaving 6 bases unmatched. The CDR3 DNA is TGTGCCAGCAGCTTAGGGGGGAACAGGGGTGGAAACACCATATATTTT. Translated: CASSLGGNRGGNTIYF.

V and J are TRBV18 and TRBJ1-3, with 7 bases aligning to TRBD1. J was trimmed by 0 bases and V by 3 bases; bases with no gene match: 8. Germline V gives CDR1 KGHSH, CDR2 LQKENI. The CDR3 loop spans 17 amino acids. The CDR3 spells CASSPPAAGGSGNTIYF. The CDR3 DNA sequence: TGTGCCAGCTCACCGCCGGCGGCAGGGGGCTCTGGAAACACCATATATTTT.

This chain's CDR3 is CASSLGGGLHEQYF. DNA for the CDR3: TGTGCCAGCAGCTTAGGGGGAGGGCTTCACGAGCAGTACTTC. The chain recombines TRBV7-2 with TRBJ2-7; 7 nucleotides line up with TRBD2. The V gene end was trimmed by 1 base and the J gene end by 5 bases; junction bases not matched to a gene: 5. The CDR3 spans 14 residues. CDR1 is SGHTA, CDR2 FQGNSA, per germline.

V gene TRBV10-3 combines with J gene TRBJ1-1, with D tentatively TRBD1 (5 bases). V shed 6 bases and J shed 8 bases, with 16 bases lying between them. From germline, CDR1 is ENHRY and CDR2 SYGVKD. CDR3 length: 13 amino acids. The CDR3 coding sequence is TGTGCCATCAGGGTAGGGGTGATGACCGAAGCTTTCTTT. Protein product: CAIRVGVMTEAFF.

The V call is TRBV6-2 or TRBV6-3, the J call TRBJ1-6; TRBD1 matches at 10 bases. Per the germline V gene, CDR1 is MNHEY and CDR2 is SVGEGT. This CDR3 spans 15 amino acids. V lost 2 bases, J lost 10 bases, and 5 bases stayed unmatched. The CDR3 DNA follows: TGTGCCAGCAGTTACGACAGGGGGCTTCGGTCACCCCTCCACTTT. Protein: CASSYDRGLRSPLHF.

V and J are TRBV13 and TRBJ1-3; 9 nucleotides agree with TRBD1. This CDR3 spans 15 amino acids. V shed 3 bases and J 4 bases; nucleotides not matched to a gene: 4. Germline V gene data show CDR1 as PRHDT and CDR2 as FYEKMQ (reference sequence). CDR3 nucleotides: TGTGCCAGCAGCTTCCCCGGGACAGGGGGAAACACCATATATTTT. Amino acids: CASSFPGTGGNTIYF. The full variable domain, in which reference TRBV13 and TRBJ1-3 provide the parts outside the CDR3, is AAGVIQSPRHLIKEKRETATLKCYPIPRHDTVYWYQQGPGQDPQFLISFYEKMQSDKGSIPDRFSAQQFSDYHSELNMSSLELGDSALYFCASSFPGTGGNTIYFGEGSWLTVV.

V is TRBV6-6 and J is TRBJ2-7, with TRBD2 matching 9 bases. Germline CDR1 and CDR2: MNHNY and SVGAGI (reference sequence). V lost 4 bases, J lost 1 base, and 8 bases stayed unmatched. The CDR3 spans 16 residues. Here the CDR3 reads CASSFPGSGGSYEQYF. CDR3 DNA: TGTGCCAGCAGTTTCCCGGGTAGCGGGGGATCCTACGAGCAGTACTTC.

The rearrangement joins TRBV7-2 to TRBJ2-4; 11 bases map to TRBD1. CDR3 length equals 15 residues. Germline values: CDR1 SGHTA, CDR2 FQGNSA. After removal of 5 bases from V and 7 bases from J, the junction contained 7 bases not matched to a gene. The CDR3 coding sequence is TGTGCCAGCAGCCGTACGGGACAGGGGGTTAACATTCAGTACTTC. Translation gives CASSRTGQGVNIQYF.

This chain uses TRBV2 with TRBJ2-1; tentative D call: TRBD2 (5 bases). V dropped 4 bases and J dropped 9 bases, with 16 bases sitting between them. Germline CDR1 SNHLY, CDR2 FYNNEI. CDR3 length equals 14 residues. The CDR3 region has the DNA TGTGCCAGCAGTGTTATGGGGAGCCAGAGTGAGCAGTTCTTC. It yields the protein CASSVMGSQSEQFF.

The chain links TRBV5-1 to TRBJ1-2, with 8 bases that match TRBD1. From germline, CDR1 is SGHRS and CDR2 YFSETQ. Trimming cost V 0 bases and J 6 bases; bases outside gene matches: 7. The CDR3 contains 15 residues. The CDR3 spells CASSLEVSGQDGYTF. In DNA form, the CDR3 reads TGCGCCAGCAGCTTGGAGGTATCGGGACAGGATGGCTACACCTTC. Full variable domain (outside the CDR3, taken from reference TRBV5-1 and TRBJ1-2): KAGVTQTPRYLIKTRGQQVTLSCSPISGHRSVSWYQQTPGQGLQFLFEYFSETQRNKGNFPGRFSGRQFSNSRSEMNVSTLELGDSALYLCASSLEVSGQDGYTFGSGTRLTVV.

This clone was counted at least ten times. The V call is TRBV19, the J call TRBJ2-1; D remains ambiguous. In germline, CDR1 is LNHDA, CDR2 SQIVND (reference sequence). The ends were cut back, 1 base at V and 5 bases at J, with 3 bases in the middle. This CDR3 region has 12 residues. This CDR3 reads CASSIANNEQFF. The CDR3 DNA is TGTGCCAGTAGTATAGCCAACAATGAGCAGTTCTTC. Filled out from reference TRBV19 and TRBJ2-1, the complete variable domain reads DGGITQSPKYLFRKEGQNVTLSCEQNLNHDAMYWYRQDPGQGLRLIYYSQIVNDFQKGDIAEGYSVSREKKESFPLTVTSAQKNPTAFYLCASSIANNEQFFGPGTRLTVL.

The CDR3 protein is CASSIGQGEGTGELFF. The CDR3 DNA is TGCGCCAGCAGTATAGGACAGGGTGAAGGGACCGGGGAGCTGTTTTTT. The chain has TRBV5-1 and TRBJ2-2; 8 bases fit TRBD1. V was pared by 5 bases and J by 5 bases, with 11 bases of the junction left unmatched. There are 16 residues in the CDR3. The germline V gene encodes CDR1 SGHRS and CDR2 YFSETQ.

The chain carries TRBV5-6 and TRBJ1-2; 10 bases agree with TRBD1. CDR1 is SGHDT and CDR2 is YYEEEE in the germline V gene. The CDR3 contains 15 residues. Germline trimming cut 4 bases from V and 3 bases from J; bases unmatched to any gene: 6. As DNA, the CDR3 is TGTGCCAGCAGCGGACGACAGGGGGCGGACTATGGCTACACCTTC. This gives the protein CASSGRQGADYGYTF.

This clone was seen only once. The V and J genes are TRBV9 and TRBJ2-7, with 8 bases aligning to TRBD1. With V trimmed by 4 bases and J by 2 bases, 5 bases remained unmatched. Germline assignment: CDR1 SGDLS and CDR2 YYNGEE. The CDR3 loop spans 14 amino acids. Here the CDR3 reads CASSSRQGTYEQYF. The CDR3 DNA sequence: TGTGCCAGCAGCTCACGACAGGGGACCTACGAGCAGTACTTC. The variable domain in full, with the rest retrieved from reference TRBV9 and TRBJ2-7, is DSGVTQTPKHLITATGQRVTLRCSPRSGDLSVYWYQQSLDQGLQFLIQYYNGEERAKGNILERFSAQQFPDLHSELNLSSLELGDSALYFCASSSRQGTYEQYFGPGTRLTVT.

This sequence joins TRBV14 and TRBJ1-3; tentatively, D is TRBD1 (6 bases). Germline V CDR1 and CDR2: SGHDN, FVKESK. The CDR3 runs to 15 residues. The V and J ends lost 0 bases and 2 bases respectively, with 8 bases between them. DNA of the CDR3: TGTGCCAGCAGCCAAGATAACAGGGCTGGAAACACCATATATTTT. This encodes CASSQDNRAGNTIYF. Supplemented by reference TRBV14 and TRBJ1-3, the full variable domain reads EAGVTQFPSHSVIEKGQTVTLRCDPISGHDNLYWYRRVMGKEIKFLLHFVKESKQDESGMPNNRFLAERTGGTYSTLKVQPAELEDSGVYFCASSQDNRAGNTIYFGEGSWLTVV.

The V and J genes are TRBV14 and TRBJ1-1; 9 positions match TRBD1. Germline assignment: CDR1 SGHDN and CDR2 FVKESK. This CDR3 has 16 residues. Trimming cost V 3 bases and J 5 bases; bases outside gene matches: 10. In DNA form, the CDR3 reads TGTGCCAGCAGCCAGGCTTACAGGGGGCGTTGGACTGAAGCTTTCTTT. Translation gives CASSQAYRGRWTEAFF.

The chain has TRBV5-4 and TRBJ2-2; D is ambiguous. The CDR3 spans 13 residues. The germline CDR1 and CDR2 sequences are SGHNT and YYREEE (reference sequence). Trimming shortened V by 2 bases and J by 5 bases, and 7 bases separated the two germline ends. The CDR3 DNA reads TGTGCCAGCAGCTTTTGGGCGACCGGGGAGCTGTTTTTT. Its protein product is CASSFWATGELFF.

The chain links TRBV3-1 (or the pseudogene TRBV3-2) to TRBJ1-6; TRBD1 is a possible D gene (6 bases). Germline loops: CDR1 LGHDT, CDR2 YNNKEL (reference sequence). CDR3 length: 15 amino acids. The V end was cut by 5 bases, the J end by 5 bases, with 13 bases between. The CDR3 nucleotides are TGTGCCAGCAGCAATGACAGGCCTGATAATTCACCCCTCCACTTT. As protein: CASSNDRPDNSPLHF.